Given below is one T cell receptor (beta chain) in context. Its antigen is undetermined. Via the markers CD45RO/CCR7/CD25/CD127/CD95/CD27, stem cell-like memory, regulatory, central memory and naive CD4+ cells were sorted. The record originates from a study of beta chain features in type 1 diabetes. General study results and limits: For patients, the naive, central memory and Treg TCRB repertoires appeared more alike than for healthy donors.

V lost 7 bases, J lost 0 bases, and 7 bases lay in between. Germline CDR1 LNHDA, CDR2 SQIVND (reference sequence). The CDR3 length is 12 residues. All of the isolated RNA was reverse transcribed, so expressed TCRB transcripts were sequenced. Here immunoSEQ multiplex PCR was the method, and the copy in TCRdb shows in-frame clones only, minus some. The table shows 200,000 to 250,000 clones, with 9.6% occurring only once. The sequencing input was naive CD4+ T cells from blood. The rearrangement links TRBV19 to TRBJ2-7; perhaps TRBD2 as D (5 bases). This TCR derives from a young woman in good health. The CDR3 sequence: CASKDSSYEQYF. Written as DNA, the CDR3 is TGTGCCAGTAAGGACTCCTCCTACGAGCAGTACTTC.